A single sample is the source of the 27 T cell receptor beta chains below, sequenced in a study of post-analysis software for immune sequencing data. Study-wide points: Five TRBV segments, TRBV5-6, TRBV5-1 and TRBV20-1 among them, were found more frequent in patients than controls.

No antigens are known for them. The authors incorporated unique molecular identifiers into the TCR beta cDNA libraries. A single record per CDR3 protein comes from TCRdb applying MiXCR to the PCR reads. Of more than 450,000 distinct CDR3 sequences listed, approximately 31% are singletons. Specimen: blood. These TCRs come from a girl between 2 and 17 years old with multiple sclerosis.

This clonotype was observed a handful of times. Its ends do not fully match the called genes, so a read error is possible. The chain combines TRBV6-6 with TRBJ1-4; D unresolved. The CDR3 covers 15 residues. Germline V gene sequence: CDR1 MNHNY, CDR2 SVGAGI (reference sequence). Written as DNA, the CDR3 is TGTGCCAGCAGTTATGATAAGGCAACTAATGAAAAACCGTTTTTT. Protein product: CASSYDKATNEKPFF.

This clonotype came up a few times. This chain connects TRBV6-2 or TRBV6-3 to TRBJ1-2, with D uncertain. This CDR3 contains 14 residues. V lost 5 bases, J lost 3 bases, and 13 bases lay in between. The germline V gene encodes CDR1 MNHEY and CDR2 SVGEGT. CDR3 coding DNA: TGTGCCAGCAGTCCCTCCGACATGGACTATGGCTACACCTTC. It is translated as CASSPSDMDYGYTF.

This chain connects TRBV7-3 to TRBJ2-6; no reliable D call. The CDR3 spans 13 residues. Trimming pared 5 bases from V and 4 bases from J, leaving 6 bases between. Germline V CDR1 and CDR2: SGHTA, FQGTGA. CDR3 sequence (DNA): TGTGCCAGCAGCGCACCCGGGGCCAACGTCCTGACTTTC. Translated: CASSAPGANVLTF.

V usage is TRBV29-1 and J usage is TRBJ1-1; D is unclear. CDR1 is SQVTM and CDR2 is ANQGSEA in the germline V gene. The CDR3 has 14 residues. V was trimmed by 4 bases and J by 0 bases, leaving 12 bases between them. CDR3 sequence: CSVVVREMNTEAFF. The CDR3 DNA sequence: TGCAGCGTTGTCGTTAGGGAGATGAACACTGAAGCTTTCTTT.

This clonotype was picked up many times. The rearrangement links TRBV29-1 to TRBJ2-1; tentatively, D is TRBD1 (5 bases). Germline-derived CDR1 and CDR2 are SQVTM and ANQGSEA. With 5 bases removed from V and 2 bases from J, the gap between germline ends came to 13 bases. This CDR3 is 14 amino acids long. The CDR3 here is CSVLKTGPYNEQFF. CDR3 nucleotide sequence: TGCAGCGTTCTAAAAACAGGCCCCTACAATGAGCAGTTCTTC.

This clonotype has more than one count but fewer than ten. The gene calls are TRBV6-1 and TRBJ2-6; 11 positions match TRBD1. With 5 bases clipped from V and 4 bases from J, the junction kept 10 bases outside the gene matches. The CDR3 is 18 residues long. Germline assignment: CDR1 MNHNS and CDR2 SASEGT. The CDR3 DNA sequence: TGTGCCAGCAGTCGCGCTGGGACAGGGGGGACCGGGGCCAACGTCCTGACTTTC. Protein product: CASSRAGTGGTGANVLTF.

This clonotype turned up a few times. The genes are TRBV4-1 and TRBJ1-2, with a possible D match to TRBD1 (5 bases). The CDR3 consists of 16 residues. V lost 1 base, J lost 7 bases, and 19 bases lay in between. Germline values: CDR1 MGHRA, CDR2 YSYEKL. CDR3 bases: TGCGCCAGCAGCCAAGGGGTTGCCGGGGGATGGACTGGCTACACCTTC. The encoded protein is CASSQGVAGGWTGYTF.

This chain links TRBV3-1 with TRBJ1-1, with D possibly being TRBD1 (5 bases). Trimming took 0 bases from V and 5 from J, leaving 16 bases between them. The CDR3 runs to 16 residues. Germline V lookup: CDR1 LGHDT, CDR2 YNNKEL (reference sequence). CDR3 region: CASSQDFRRGLTEAFF. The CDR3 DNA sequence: TGTGCCAGCAGCCAAGATTTCAGGAGGGGATTGACTGAAGCTTTCTTT. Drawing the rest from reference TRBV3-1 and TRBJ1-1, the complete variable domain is DTAVSQTPKYLVTQMGNDKSIKCEQNLGHDTMYWYKQDSKKFLKIMFSYNNKELIINETVPNRFSPKSPDKAHLNLHINSLELGDSAVYFCASSQDFRRGLTEAFFGQGTRLTVV.

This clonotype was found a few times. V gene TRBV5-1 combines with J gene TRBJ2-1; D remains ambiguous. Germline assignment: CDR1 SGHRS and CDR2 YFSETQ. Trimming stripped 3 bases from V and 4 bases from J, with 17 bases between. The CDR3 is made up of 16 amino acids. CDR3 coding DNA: TGCGCCAGCAGCTCAGGCAGAACCTTCTTTTACAATGAGCAGTTCTTC. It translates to CASSSGRTFFYNEQFF.

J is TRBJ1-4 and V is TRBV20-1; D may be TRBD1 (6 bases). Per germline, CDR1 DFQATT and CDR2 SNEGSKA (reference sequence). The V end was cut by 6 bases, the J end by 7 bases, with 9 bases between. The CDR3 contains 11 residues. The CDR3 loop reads CSAPTGEKLFF. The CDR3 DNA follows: TGCAGTGCCCCGACAGGTGAAAAACTGTTTTTT.

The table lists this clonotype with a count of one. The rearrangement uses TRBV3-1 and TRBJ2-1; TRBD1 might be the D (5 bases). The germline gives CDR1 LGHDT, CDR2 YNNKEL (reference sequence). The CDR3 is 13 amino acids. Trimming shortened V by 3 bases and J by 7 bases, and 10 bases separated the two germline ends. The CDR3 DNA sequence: TGTGCCAGCAGCCATAAGGGGTGGAATGAGCAGTTCTTC. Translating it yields CASSHKGWNEQFF.

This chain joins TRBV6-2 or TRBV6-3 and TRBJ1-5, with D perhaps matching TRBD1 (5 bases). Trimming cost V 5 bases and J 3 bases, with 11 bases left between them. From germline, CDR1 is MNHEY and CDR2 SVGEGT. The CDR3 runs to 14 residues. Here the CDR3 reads CASSLDRSNQPQHF. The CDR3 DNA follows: TGTGCCAGCAGTCTCGACAGATCCAATCAGCCCCAGCATTTT.

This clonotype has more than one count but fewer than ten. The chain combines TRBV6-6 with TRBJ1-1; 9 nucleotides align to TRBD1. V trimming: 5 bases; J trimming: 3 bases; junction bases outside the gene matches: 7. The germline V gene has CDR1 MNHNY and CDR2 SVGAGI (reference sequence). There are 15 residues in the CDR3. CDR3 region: CASSKTGGADTEAFF. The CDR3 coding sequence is TGTGCCAGCAGTAAAACAGGGGGCGCAGACACTGAAGCTTTCTTT.

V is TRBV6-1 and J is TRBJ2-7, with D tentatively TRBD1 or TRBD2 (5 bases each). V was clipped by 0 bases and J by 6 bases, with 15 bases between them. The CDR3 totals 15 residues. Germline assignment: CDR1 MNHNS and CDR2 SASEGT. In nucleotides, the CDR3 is TGTGCCAGCAGTGAAGCTGAAGTGGGGGTCATCGAGCAGTACTTC. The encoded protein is CASSEAEVGVIEQYF.

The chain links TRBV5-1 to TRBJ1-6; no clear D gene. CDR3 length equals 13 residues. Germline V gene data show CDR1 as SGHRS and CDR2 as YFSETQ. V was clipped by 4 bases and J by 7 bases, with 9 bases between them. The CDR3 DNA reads TGCGCCAGCAGCGATGGGTACAATTCACCCCTCCACTTT. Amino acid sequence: CASSDGYNSPLHF.

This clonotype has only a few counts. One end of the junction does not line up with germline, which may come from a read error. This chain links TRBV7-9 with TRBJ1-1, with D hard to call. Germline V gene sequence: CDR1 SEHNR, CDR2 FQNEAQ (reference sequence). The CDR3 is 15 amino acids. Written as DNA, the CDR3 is TGTGCCAGCAGCTTAAGGAGGCAGATGAACGCTGAAGCTTTCTTT. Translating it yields CASSLRRQMNAEAFF.

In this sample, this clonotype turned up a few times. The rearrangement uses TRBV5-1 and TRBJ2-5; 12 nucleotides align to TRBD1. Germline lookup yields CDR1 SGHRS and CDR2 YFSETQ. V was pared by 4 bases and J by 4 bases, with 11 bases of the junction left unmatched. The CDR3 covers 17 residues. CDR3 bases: TGCGCCAGCAGCATTCGGGACAGGGGGCGCGTTAGAGAGACCCAGTACTTC. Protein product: CASSIRDRGRVRETQYF.

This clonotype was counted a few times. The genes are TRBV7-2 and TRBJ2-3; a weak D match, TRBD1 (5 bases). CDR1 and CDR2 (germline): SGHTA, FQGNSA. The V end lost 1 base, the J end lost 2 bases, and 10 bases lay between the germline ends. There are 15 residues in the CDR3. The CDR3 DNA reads TGTGCCAGCAGCTTAGGTTGGGGCGACACAGATACGCAGTATTTT. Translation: CASSLGWGDTDTQYF.

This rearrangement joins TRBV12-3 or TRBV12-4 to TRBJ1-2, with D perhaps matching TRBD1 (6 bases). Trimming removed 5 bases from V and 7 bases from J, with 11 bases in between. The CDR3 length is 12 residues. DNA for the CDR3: TGTGCCAGCAGTCCAGGGACAATTGGCTACACCTTC. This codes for CASSPGTIGYTF.

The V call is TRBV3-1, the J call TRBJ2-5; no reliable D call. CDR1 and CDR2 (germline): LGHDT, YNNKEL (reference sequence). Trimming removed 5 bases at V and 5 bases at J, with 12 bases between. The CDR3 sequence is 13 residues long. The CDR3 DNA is TGTGCCAGCAGCTTTAGGGCCTTGGAGACCCAGTACTTC. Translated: CASSFRALETQYF.

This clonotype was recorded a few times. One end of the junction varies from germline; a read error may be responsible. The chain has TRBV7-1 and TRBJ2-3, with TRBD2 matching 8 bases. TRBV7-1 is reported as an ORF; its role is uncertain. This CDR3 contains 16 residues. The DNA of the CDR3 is TGTGCCTGCAGCTCAGTGGCGGGGGGCTTTTCAGATACGCAGTATTTT. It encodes CACSSVAGGFSDTQYF.

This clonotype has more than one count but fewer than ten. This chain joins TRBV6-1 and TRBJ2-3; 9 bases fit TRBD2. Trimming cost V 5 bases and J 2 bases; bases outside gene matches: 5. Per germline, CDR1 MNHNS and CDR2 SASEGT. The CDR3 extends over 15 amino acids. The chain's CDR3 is CASSHLAGATDTQYF. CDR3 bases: TGTGCCAGCAGTCACTTAGCGGGGGCCACAGATACGCAGTATTTT.

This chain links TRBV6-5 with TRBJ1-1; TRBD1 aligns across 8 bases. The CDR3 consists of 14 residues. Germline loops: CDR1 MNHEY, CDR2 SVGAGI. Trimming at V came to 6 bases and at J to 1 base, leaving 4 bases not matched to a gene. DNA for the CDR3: TGTGCCAGCAGGATACAGGGGGGGAACACTGAAGCTTTCTTT. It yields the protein CASRIQGGNTEAFF.

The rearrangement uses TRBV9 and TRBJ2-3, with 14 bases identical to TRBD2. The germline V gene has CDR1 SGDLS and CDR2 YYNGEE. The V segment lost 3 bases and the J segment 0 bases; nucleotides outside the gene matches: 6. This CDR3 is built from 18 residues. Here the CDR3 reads CASSAGLAGGFSTDTQYF. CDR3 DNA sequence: TGTGCCAGCAGCGCCGGACTAGCGGGGGGCTTTAGCACAGATACGCAGTATTTT.

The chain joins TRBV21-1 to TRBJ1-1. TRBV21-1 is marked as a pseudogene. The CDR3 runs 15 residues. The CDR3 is CASPAAAGPLAEAFF. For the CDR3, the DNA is TGTGCCAGCCCAGCGGCGGCAGGACCCTTAGCAGAAGCTTTCTTT.

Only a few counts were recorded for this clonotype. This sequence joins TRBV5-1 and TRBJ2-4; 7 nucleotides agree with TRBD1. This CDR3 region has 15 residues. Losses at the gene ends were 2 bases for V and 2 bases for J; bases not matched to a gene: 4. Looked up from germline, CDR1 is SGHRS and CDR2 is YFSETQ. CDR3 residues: CASSLTGEPKNIQYF. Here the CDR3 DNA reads TGCGCCAGCAGCTTAACAGGGGAACCCAAAAACATTCAGTACTTC.

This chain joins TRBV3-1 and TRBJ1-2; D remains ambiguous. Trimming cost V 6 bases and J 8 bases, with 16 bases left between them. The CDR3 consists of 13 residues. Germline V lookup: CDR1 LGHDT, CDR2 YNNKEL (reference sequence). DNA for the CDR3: TGTGCCAGCAGTCACCAAGAGGAGATCGGCTACACCTTC. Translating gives CASSHQEEIGYTF.